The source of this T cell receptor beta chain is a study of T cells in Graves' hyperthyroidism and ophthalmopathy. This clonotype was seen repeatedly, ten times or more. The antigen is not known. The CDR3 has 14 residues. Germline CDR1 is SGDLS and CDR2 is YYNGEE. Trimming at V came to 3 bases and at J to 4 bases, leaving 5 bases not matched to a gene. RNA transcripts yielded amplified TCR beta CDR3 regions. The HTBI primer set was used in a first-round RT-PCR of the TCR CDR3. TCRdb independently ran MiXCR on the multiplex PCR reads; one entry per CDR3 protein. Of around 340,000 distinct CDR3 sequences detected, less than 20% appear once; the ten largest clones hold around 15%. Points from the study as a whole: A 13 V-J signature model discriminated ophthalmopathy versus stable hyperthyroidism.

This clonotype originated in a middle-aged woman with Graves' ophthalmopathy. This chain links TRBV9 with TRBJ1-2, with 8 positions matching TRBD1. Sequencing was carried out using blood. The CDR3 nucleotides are TGTGCCAGCAGCGGGACAGGGATCTCCTATGGCTACACCTTC. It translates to CASSGTGISYGYTF.